The 22 T cell receptor beta chains below all came from one sample that was sequenced in a study of response to subunit inactivated influenza vaccine. TCRdb redid the calling of the RT-PCR reads with MiXCR, one entry per CDR3 protein. In the table there are about 160,000 distinct CDR3 sequences, about 10% of which are singletons. The input for sequencing was CD8+ T cells sorted from PBMCs, taken less than 30 months after vaccination. These receptors all come from a man aged 45-69 years who received an inactivated influenza vaccine.

The chain employs TRBV11-3 and TRBJ2-5; D is unclear. The germline gives CDR1 SGHNT, CDR2 YENEEA. This CDR3 has 15 amino acids. The germline V and J ends were trimmed by 4 bases and 2 bases, with 14 bases remaining between them. The CDR3 is CASSSPQDPQETQYF. Written as DNA, the CDR3 is TGTGCCAGCAGCTCCCCTCAGGACCCGCAAGAGACCCAGTACTTC.

This clonotype was counted a few times. This sequence joins TRBV4-2 and TRBJ1-5; no clear D. In germline, CDR1 is LGHNA, CDR2 YNFKEQ. V dropped 1 base and J dropped 4 bases, with 11 bases sitting between them. The CDR3 loop spans 15 amino acids. This chain's CDR3 is CASSQGAAVNQPQHF. CDR3 bases: TGTGCCAGCAGCCAAGGGGCAGCGGTTAATCAGCCCCAGCATTTT.

There are a few counts of this clonotype. This chain connects TRBV7-8 to TRBJ2-7, with D maybe TRBD2 (5 bases). The CDR3 length is 14 residues. Germline CDR1 SGHVS, CDR2 FQNEAQ. Between the trimmed V and J ends, which lost 0 bases and 4 bases, there was a span of 10 bases. In nucleotides, the CDR3 is TGTGCCAGCAGCTTAGCTAGCCGGGGTTACGAGCAGTACTTC. It is translated as CASSLASRGYEQYF.

This clonotype appeared many times. This rearrangement joins TRBV4-3 to TRBJ2-2; the D gene is possibly TRBD2 (6 bases). The CDR3 contains 17 residues. CDR1 is LGHNA, CDR2 YSLEER, per germline. V was shortened by 1 base and J by 5 bases, with 17 bases between the two germline ends. The CDR3 sequence is CASSQVEAGSGTGELFF. CDR3 DNA: TGCGCCAGCAGCCAAGTAGAAGCGGGCAGTGGGACCGGGGAGCTGTTTTTT.

The chain couples TRBV9 to TRBJ2-2; D might be TRBD1 (6 bases). Trimming left V 0 bases short and J 2 bases short, with 14 bases between. CDR3 length: 17 residues. In germline, CDR1 is SGDLS, CDR2 YYNGEE. CDR3 in amino acids: CASSVATGRGNTGELFF. CDR3 DNA sequence: TGTGCCAGCAGCGTAGCTACTGGCAGGGGAAACACCGGGGAGCTGTTTTTT.

At least ten counts were recorded for this clonotype. The rearrangement uses TRBV16 and TRBJ1-2, with D uncertain. V was clipped by 2 bases and J by 2 bases, with 6 bases between them. This CDR3 comprises 13 residues. Germline V gene data show CDR1 as KGHSY and CDR2 as FQNENV. CDR3 amino acids: CASSQIVNYGYTF. CDR3 DNA sequence: TGTGCCAGCAGCCAAATAGTCAACTATGGCTACACCTTC.

V usage is TRBV6-1 and J usage is TRBJ1-2; 7 bases match TRBD1. There are 13 residues in the CDR3. The V and J ends lost 6 bases and 2 bases, in that order; junction bases with no gene match: 3. Looked up from germline, CDR1 is MNHNS and CDR2 is SASEGT. The CDR3 bases are TGTGCCAGCAGGACAGGGCTAAACTATGGCTACACCTTC. It specifies CASRTGLNYGYTF.

This clonotype has more than one count but fewer than ten. This CDR3 is CASSLSGGGGYNEQFF. CDR3 nucleotides: TGTGCCAGCAGCTTATCTGGGGGAGGGGGTTACAATGAGCAGTTCTTC. The chain is built from TRBV7-3 and TRBJ2-1; weak D call: TRBD2 (7 bases). This CDR3 region has 16 residues. V was pared by 2 bases and J by 4 bases, with 15 bases between. CDR1 and CDR2 (germline): SGHTA, FQGTGA. Together with reference TRBV7-3 and TRBJ2-1, the CDR3 gives the full variable domain: GAGVSQTPSNKVTEKGKYVELRCDPISGHTALYWYRQSLGQGPEFLIYFQGTGAADDSGLPNDRFFAVRPEGSVSTLKIQRTERGDSAVYLCASSLSGGGGYNEQFFGPGTRLTVL.

This clonotype was seen a few times. V and J are TRBV7-8 and TRBJ2-7; 8 bases agree with TRBD2. V was pared by 3 bases and J by 3 bases, with 13 bases of the junction left unmatched. CDR3 size: 17 residues. The germline gives CDR1 SGHVS, CDR2 FQNEAQ. The CDR3 DNA reads as TGTGCCAGCAGCTTCGAAGGGACTAGGTGGGAGTACTACGAGCAGTACTTC. Protein: CASSFEGTRWEYYEQYF.

This clonotype was seen a handful of times. The chain links TRBV28 to TRBJ2-7, with D unresolved. Per the germline V gene, CDR1 is MDHEN and CDR2 is SYDVKM. Trimming removed 3 bases from V and 2 bases from J, with 11 bases in between. CDR3 length: 14 amino acids. The CDR3 nucleotides are TGTGCCAGCAGTTTGGTGGATTCGACCTACGAGCAGTACTTC. Its translation is CASSLVDSTYEQYF.

This chain joins TRBV4-2 and TRBJ1-2; D is unclear. Trimming removed 1 base at V and 9 bases at J, with 9 bases between. CDR1 LGHNA and CDR2 YNFKEQ come from the germline V gene. The CDR3 loop spans 12 amino acids. The CDR3 here is CASSQVYGRYTF. CDR3 coding DNA: TGTGCCAGCAGCCAAGTGTATGGTCGCTACACCTTC.

This clonotype was seen more than once but under ten times. CDR3 coding DNA: TGTGCCAGCAGTTTCTCCCAGGGGTTGAACATTCAGTACTTC. It specifies CASSFSQGLNIQYF. The chain links TRBV27 to TRBJ2-4; D possibly corresponds to TRBD1 (6 bases). The V gene's germline CDR1 is MNHEY and CDR2 SMNVEV (reference sequence). The germline V and J ends were trimmed by 3 bases and 7 bases, with 13 bases remaining between them. This CDR3 contains 14 residues.

The chain is built from TRBV9 and TRBJ2-7, with 7 bases aligning to TRBD1. Germline assignment: CDR1 SGDLS and CDR2 YYNGEE. V was clipped by 0 bases and J by 0 bases; unmatched bases: 6. The CDR3 is 16 amino acids. The CDR3 coding sequence is TGTGCCAGCAGCGTAGGGTCTCAGGGGGTCTCCTACGAGCAGTACTTC. Its translation is CASSVGSQGVSYEQYF.

CDR3 bases: TGTGCCAGCAGCCAATTCCTAGCGGGAGAAAACATTCAGTACTTC. This gives the protein CASSQFLAGENIQYF. The chain has TRBV3-1 and TRBJ2-4; 10 bases are shared with TRBD2. The V segment lost 2 bases and the J segment 5 bases; nucleotides outside the gene matches: 3. Germline CDR1 is LGHDT and CDR2 is YNNKEL (reference sequence). This CDR3 is 15 amino acids long.

This clonotype turned up a few times. The chain couples TRBV9 to TRBJ2-4; D is perhaps TRBD2 (7 bases). The CDR3 has 16 amino acids. The V gene's germline CDR1 is SGDLS and CDR2 YYNGEE. The germline V and J ends were trimmed by 5 bases and 5 bases, with 20 bases remaining between them. The DNA of the CDR3 is TGTGCCAGCAGAAAGAGGTGGGGGGGCCTGGAAAACATTCAGTACTTC. It translates to CASRKRWGGLENIQYF.

This clonotype appeared a few times. This sequence joins TRBV11-2 and TRBJ2-1; the match to TRBD2 covers 11 bases. Trimming removed 0 bases from V and 0 bases from J; junction bases left unmatched: 7. The CDR3 runs 19 residues. Per germline, CDR1 SGHAT and CDR2 FQNNGV. The CDR3 coding sequence is TGTGCCAGCAGCTTAGAGATAGGGACTAGCGGTAGCTCCTACAATGAGCAGTTCTTC. The encoded protein is CASSLEIGTSGSSYNEQFF.

This clonotype was observed a few times. The V and J genes are TRBV6-2 or TRBV6-3 and TRBJ2-7, with D possibly being TRBD2 (5 bases). The length of the CDR3 is 15 residues. Germline V gene data show CDR1 as MNHEY and CDR2 as SVGEGT. Trimming removed 3 bases from V and 5 bases from J, with 17 bases in between. The CDR3 loop reads CASSYRLAQSHEQYF. CDR3 sequence (DNA): TGTGCCAGCAGTTATCGTCTAGCCCAGTCCCACGAGCAGTACTTC.

This clonotype was observed a few times. V gene TRBV4-3 combines with J gene TRBJ2-7; 7 bases are a match to TRBD1. The germline CDR1 and CDR2 sequences are LGHNA and YSLEER. CDR3 length: 15 amino acids. V dropped 1 base and J dropped 2; count of bases not matched to a gene: 5. CDR3: CASSQAGTAPYEQYF. Here the CDR3 DNA reads TGCGCCAGCAGCCAAGCAGGGACAGCCCCCTACGAGCAGTACTTC.

This clonotype was counted many times. The chain carries TRBV12-3 or TRBV12-4 and TRBJ2-7; D perhaps matches TRBD2 (5 bases). The CDR3 covers 13 residues. V was cut by 4 bases and J by 6 bases, with 13 bases left in between. CDR3 in amino acids: CASSSGVRREQYF. CDR3 DNA: TGTGCCAGCAGTTCCGGGGTCCGACGCGAGCAGTACTTC.

This clonotype was counted ten times or more. The chain employs TRBV5-6 and TRBJ2-5; 7 bases map to TRBD2. The ends lost 6 bases at V and 7 bases at J; junction bases unmatched: 9. This CDR3 contains 13 residues. The germline gives CDR1 SGHDT, CDR2 YYEEEE. The CDR3 DNA reads as TGTGCCAGCACTGGAGGACTAGTGGGGACCCAGTACTTC. Translation gives CASTGGLVGTQYF. Using reference TRBV5-6 and TRBJ2-5 for the parts outside the CDR3, the full variable domain is DAGVTQSPTHLIKTRGQQVTLRCSPKSGHDTVSWYQQALGQGPQFIFQYYEEEERQRGNFPDRFSGHQFPNYSSELNVNALLLGDSALYLCASTGGLVGTQYFGPGTRLLVL.

The rearrangement links TRBV9 to TRBJ2-2; TRBD1 might be the D (6 bases). Germline V gene data show CDR1 as SGDLS and CDR2 as YYNGEE. The CDR3 has 14 residues. Trimming removed 3 bases from V and 2 bases from J, with 8 bases in between. DNA for the CDR3: TGTGCCAGCAGCGCACAGGGAAACACCGGGGAGCTGTTTTTT. Its protein is CASSAQGNTGELFF.

The chain employs TRBV7-9 and TRBJ2-7, with D possibly called TRBD1 or TRBD2 (7 bases each). Trimming took 1 base from V and 3 from J, leaving 13 bases between them. CDR1 is SEHNR and CDR2 is FQNEAQ in the germline V gene (reference sequence). The CDR3 spans 15 residues. This chain's CDR3 is CASSLGTRGLYEQYF. The CDR3 DNA reads as TGTGCCAGCAGCTTAGGGACTAGGGGGCTCTACGAGCAGTACTTC. The full variable domain, rest sourced from reference TRBV7-9 and TRBJ2-7, is DTGVSQNPRHKITKRGQNVTFRCDPISEHNRLYWYRQTLGQGPEFLTYFQNEAQLEKSRLLSDRFSAERPKGSFSTLEIQRTEQGDSAMYLCASSLGTRGLYEQYFGPGTRLTVT.